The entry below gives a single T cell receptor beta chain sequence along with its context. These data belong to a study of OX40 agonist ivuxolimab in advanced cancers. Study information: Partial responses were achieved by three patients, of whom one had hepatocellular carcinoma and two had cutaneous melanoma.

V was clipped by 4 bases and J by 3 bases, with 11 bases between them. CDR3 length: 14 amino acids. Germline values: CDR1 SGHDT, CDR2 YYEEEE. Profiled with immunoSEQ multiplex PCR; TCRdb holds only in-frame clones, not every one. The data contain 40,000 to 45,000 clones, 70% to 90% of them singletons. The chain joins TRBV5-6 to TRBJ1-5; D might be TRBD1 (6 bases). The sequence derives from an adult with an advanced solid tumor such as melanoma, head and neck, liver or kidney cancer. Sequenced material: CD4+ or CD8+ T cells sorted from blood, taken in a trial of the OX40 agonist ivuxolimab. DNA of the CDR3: TGTGCCAGCAGCACCGGACAGTACAATCAGCCCCAGCATTTT. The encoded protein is CASSTGQYNQPQHF.